This T cell receptor beta chain was captured in a study of shared clonotypes between healthy human individuals. The repertoire was sequenced with immunoSEQ multiplex PCR; TCRdb's copy has only in-frame clones and lacks some. The repertoire includes over a million clones, about four fifths of them detected once, and more than 0.45% sits in the top ten. CDR1 is LNHDA and CDR2 is SQIVND in the germline V gene (reference sequence). V was cut by 2 bases and J by 1 base, with 19 bases left in between. This CDR3 spans 18 amino acids. The sequencing sample was made of memory CD4+ T cells from PBMCs. Specified subset: CD45RA-negative fraction. V gene TRBV19 combines with J gene TRBJ2-3; possibly TRBD1 for D (5 bases). This TCR derives from a young man in good health. Some clones in this sample may be carry-over from other donors' samples. In DNA form, the CDR3 reads TGTGCCAGTAGTATAAGACAGATACCGGCCTCGGGCACAGATACGCAGTATTTT. This sequence encodes CASSIRQIPASGTDTQYF.